This TCR beta chain was recovered during a study of OX40 agonist ivuxolimab in advanced cancers. The repertoire was sequenced with immunoSEQ multiplex PCR; TCRdb's copy has only in-frame clones and lacks some. The table has roughly 70,000 clones, about 90% seen once; the top ten hold around 2%. This clone has only a few counts. This CDR3 spans 18 amino acids. Germline loops: CDR1 MGHRA, CDR2 YSYEKL. V lost 6 bases to trimming and J lost 5 bases; unmatched junction nucleotides: 15. The rearrangement joins TRBV4-1 to TRBJ1-5, with 11 bases identical to TRBD1. This clonotype originated in an adult with an advanced solid tumor such as melanoma, head and neck, liver or kidney cancer. Sequencing was performed on CD4+ or CD8+ T cells sorted from blood, taken in a trial of the OX40 agonist ivuxolimab. CDR3 loop: CASSNIIPRDRGDQPQHF. As DNA, the CDR3 is TGCGCCAGCAGTAATATCATCCCCCGGGACAGGGGGGATCAGCCCCAGCATTTT.